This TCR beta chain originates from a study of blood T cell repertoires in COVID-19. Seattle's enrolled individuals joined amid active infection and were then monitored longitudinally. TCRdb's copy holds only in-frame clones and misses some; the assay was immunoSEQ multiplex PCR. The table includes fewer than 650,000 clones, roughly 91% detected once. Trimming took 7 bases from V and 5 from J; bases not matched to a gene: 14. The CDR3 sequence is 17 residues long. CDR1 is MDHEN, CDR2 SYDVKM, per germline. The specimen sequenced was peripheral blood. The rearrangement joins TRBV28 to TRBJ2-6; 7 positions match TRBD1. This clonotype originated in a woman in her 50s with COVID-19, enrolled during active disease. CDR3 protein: CASNTGTAPSRANVLTF. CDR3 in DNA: TGTGCCAGCAATACCGGGACAGCTCCCTCAAGGGCCAACGTCCTGACTTTC.